The source of this T cell receptor (beta chain) is a study of T cells in Graves' hyperthyroidism and ophthalmopathy. The investigators amplified TCR beta CDR3 regions from RNA transcripts. HTBI primers drove first-round RT-PCR of the TCR CDR3. TCRdb independently ran MiXCR on the multiplex PCR reads; one entry per CDR3 protein. The table records roughly 600,000 distinct CDR3 sequences, about 15% of them present only once. There are 14 residues in the CDR3. The ends were cut back, 2 bases at V and 5 bases at J, with 7 bases in the middle. Germline V gives CDR1 MDHEN, CDR2 SYDVKM. This clonotype was observed at least ten times.

What was sequenced was blood. The receptor was derived from a woman aged 45-65 years with Graves' ophthalmopathy. The chain joins TRBV28 to TRBJ1-6; D call uncertain. The CDR3 sequence is CASSLVRNNSPLHF. DNA of the CDR3: TGTGCCAGCAGTTTAGTCAGAAATAATTCACCCCTCCACTTT.